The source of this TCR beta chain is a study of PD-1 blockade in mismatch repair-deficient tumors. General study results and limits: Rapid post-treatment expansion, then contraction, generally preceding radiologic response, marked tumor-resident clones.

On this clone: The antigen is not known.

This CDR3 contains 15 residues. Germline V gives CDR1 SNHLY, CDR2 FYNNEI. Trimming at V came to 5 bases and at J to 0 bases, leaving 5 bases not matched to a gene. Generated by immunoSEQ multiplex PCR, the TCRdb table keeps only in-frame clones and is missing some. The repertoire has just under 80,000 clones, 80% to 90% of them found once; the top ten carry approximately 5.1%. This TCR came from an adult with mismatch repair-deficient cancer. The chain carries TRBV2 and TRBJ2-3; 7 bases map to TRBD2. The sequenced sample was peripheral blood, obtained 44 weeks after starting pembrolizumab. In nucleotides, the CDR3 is TGTGCCAGCAGTATGCTAGCGGCTAGCACAGATACGCAGTATTTT. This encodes CASSMLAASTDTQYF. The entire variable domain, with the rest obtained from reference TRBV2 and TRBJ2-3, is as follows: EPEVTQTPSHQVTQMGQEVILRCVPISNHLYFYWYRQILGQKVEFLVSFYNNEISEKSEIFDDQFSVERPDGSNFTLKIRSTKLEDSAMYFCASSMLAASTDTQYFGPGTRLTVL.